The 3 T cell receptor beta chains given below trace back to one sample, sequenced in a study of cytomegalovirus exposure and HLA in healthy donors. Clones were sequenced by immunoSEQ multiplex PCR, and TCRdb holds only the in-frame ones, with some missing. The table lists some 130,000 clones, 89% of them singletons. Material for sequencing was PBMCs. The receptor set was obtained from a woman under 30 in good health and CMV-seronegative.

CDR3 amino acids: CASSQMRGPYNEQFF. CDR3 DNA: TGTGCCAGCAGCCAAATGAGGGGGCCCTACAATGAGCAGTTCTTC. V usage is TRBV14 and J usage is TRBJ2-1; TRBD1 matches 7 bases. This CDR3 spans 15 amino acids. V trimming: 2 bases; J trimming: 2 bases; junction bases outside the gene matches: 3. Germline CDR1 and CDR2: SGHDN and FVKESK.

The sample holds one count of this clone. The J gene is TRBJ1-2, the V gene TRBV7-8, with 8 bases that match TRBD1. The CDR3 consists of 16 residues. The germline gives CDR1 SGHVS, CDR2 FQNEAQ. With 2 bases clipped from V and 8 bases from J, the junction kept 13 bases outside the gene matches. In DNA form, the CDR3 reads TGTGCCAGCAGCTTAAATGAGTGGGGCAGGGGGCAGGGCTACACCTTC. Translated, it gives CASSLNEWGRGQGYTF.

The chain combines TRBV9 with TRBJ1-1; 7 bases agree with TRBD1. CDR3 length: 16 residues. CDR1 and CDR2 from the germline V gene are SGDLS and YYNGEE. Trimming took 4 bases from V and 1 from J; bases not matched to a gene: 10. The CDR3 DNA sequence: TGTGCCAGCAGCAAGGACAGGCTGGGTTGGAACACTGAAGCTTTCTTT. Its protein product is CASSKDRLGWNTEAFF.